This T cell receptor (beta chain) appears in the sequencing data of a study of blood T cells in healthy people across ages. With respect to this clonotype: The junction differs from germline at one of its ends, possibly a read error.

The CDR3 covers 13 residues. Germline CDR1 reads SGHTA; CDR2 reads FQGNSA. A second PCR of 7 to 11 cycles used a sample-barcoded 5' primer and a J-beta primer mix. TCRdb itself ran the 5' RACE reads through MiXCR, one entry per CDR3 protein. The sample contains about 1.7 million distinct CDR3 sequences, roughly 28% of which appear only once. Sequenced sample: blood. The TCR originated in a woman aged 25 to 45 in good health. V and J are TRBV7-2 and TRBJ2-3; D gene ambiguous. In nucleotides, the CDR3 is TGTGCCAGCAGCCGACCTCCGGCAGATATGCAGTATTTT. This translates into CASSRPPADMQYF.